The 3 T cell receptor delta chains in this list originate from one sample, sequenced in a study of γδ T cells in repeated Plasmodium falciparum infection. Flow sorting of PBMC yielded separate Vgamma9/Vdelta2+ and Vdelta2-negative gammadelta T cell populations for bulk repertoire analysis. TCRdb ran CATT on the multiplex PCR reads. The sample gives some 100,000 delta-chain clones, 1.4% of which show up once; around 8.3% is in the top ten. Sequencing was performed on gamma-delta T cells from blood. Receptors originate from a pool of human donors (malaria-infected and uninfected, not separated).

The table lists this clone with a few counts. This DNA translates differently at residue 5 from the TCRdb protein, which is that of a much larger clone; a read error is likely, and the protein shown is the DNA's own translation. The rearrangement uses TRDV1 and TRDJ1; unclear D gene. The J gene comes from matching the DNA to germline here; TCRdb lacks it. Looked up from germline, CDR1 is TSWWSYY and CDR2 is QGS. Trimming pared 7 bases from V and 3 bases from J, leaving 12 bases between. The CDR3 contains 13 residues. The CDR3 DNA reads TGTGCTCTTGCGGGTGTGTTGTCCGATAAACTCATCTTT. This sequence encodes CALAGVLSDKLIF.

This clone came up a few times. This likely reflects a read error, since a far larger clone is one base away. In the same sample, other DNA sequences code for this CDR3. The chain links TRDV2 to TRDJ3; TRDD3 matches 9 bases. The CDR3 length is 18 residues. The germline gives CDR1 GEAIGNYY, CDR2 EKD. CDR3 DNA: TGTGCCTGCGACACCGTGGGGGATAGCTCCTGGGACACCCGACAGATGTTTTTC. Protein: CACDTVGDSSWDTRQMFF.

A few counts support this clone. The TCRdb record carries a much larger clone's protein, which differs from this DNA's translation at residue 11; a read error is the likely cause, and the protein listed here is the DNA translation. The chain carries TRDV2 and TRDJ1, with 10 nucleotides matching TRDD3. TCRdb records no J gene; here it was assigned by comparing the DNA to germline. This CDR3 has 19 amino acids. CDR1 is GEAIGNYY, CDR2 EKD, per germline. The V segment lost 0 bases and the J segment 0 bases; nucleotides outside the gene matches: 12. CDR3 nucleotide sequence: TGTGCCTGTGACACCGTATTACTGGGGGATGCGCAGTACACCGATAAACTCATCTTT. It translates to CACDTVLLGDAQYTDKLIF.